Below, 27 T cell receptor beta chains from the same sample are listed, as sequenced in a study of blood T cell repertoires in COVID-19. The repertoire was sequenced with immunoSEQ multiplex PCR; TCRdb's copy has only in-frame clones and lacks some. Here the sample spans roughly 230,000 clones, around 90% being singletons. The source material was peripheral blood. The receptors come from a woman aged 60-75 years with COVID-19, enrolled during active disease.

CDR3 sequence reads: CASSLSGTGELFF. The CDR3 DNA follows: TGTGCCAGCAGCTTATCGGGGACCGGGGAGCTGTTTTTT. V is TRBV11-3 and J is TRBJ2-2, with D perhaps TRBD2 (5 bases). The germline V and J ends were trimmed by 2 bases and 5 bases, with 6 bases remaining between them. Per germline, CDR1 SGHNT and CDR2 YENEEA. This CDR3 has 13 residues. Together with reference TRBV11-3 and TRBJ2-2, the CDR3 gives the full variable domain: EAGVVQSPRYKIIEKKQPVAFWCNPISGHNTLYWYLQNLGQGPELLIRYENEEAVDDSQLPKDRFSAERLKGVDSTLKIQPAELGDSAVYLCASSLSGTGELFFGEGSRLTVL.

CDR3 coding DNA: TGTGCCAGCAGTGAAGGGACAGGGTGGACTTTGTACGAGCAGTACTTC. It yields the protein CASSEGTGWTLYEQYF. The chain joins TRBV6-1 to TRBJ2-7; 8 bases align to TRBD1. Germline CDR1 is MNHNS and CDR2 is SASEGT. This CDR3 region has 16 residues. The ends lost 1 base at V and 4 bases at J; junction bases unmatched: 9.

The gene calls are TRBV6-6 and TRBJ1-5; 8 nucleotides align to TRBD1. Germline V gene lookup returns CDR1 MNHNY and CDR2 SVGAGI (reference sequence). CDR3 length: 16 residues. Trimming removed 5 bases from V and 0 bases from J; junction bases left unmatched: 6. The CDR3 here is CASSTTGAYSNQPQHF. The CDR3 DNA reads TGTGCCAGCAGTACGACAGGGGCTTATAGCAATCAGCCCCAGCATTTT.

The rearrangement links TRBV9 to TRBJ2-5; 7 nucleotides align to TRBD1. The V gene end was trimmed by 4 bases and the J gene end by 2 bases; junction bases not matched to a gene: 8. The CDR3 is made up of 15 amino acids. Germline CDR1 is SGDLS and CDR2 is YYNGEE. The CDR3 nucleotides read TGTGCCAGCAGCACAACCGGGACAGTACAAGAGACCCAGTACTTC. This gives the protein CASSTTGTVQETQYF.

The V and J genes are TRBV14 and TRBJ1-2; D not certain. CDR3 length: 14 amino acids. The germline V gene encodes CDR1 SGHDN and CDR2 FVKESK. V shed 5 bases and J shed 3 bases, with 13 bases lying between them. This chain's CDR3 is CASSVHSEYYGYTF. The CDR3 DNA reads TGTGCCAGCAGCGTTCACAGTGAATACTATGGCTACACCTTC.

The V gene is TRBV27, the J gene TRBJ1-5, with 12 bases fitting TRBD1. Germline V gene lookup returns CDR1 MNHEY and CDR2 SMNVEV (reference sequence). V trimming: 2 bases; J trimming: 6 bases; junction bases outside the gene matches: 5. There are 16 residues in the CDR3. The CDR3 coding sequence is TGTGCCAGCAGTTTAGGGACAGGGGGCCGTTCTCAGCCCCAGCATTTT. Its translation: CASSLGTGGRSQPQHF.

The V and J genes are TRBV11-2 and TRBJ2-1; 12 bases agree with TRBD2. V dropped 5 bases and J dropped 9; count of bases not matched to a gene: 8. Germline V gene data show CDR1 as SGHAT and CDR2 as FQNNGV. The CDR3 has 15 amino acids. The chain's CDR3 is CASSPLAGGPFEQFF. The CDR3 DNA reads TGTGCCAGCAGCCCGCTAGCGGGGGGGCCGTTTGAGCAGTTCTTC. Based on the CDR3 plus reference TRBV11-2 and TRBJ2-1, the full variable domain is EAGVAQSPRYKIIEKRQSVAFWCNPISGHATLYWYQQILGQGPKLLIQFQNNGVVDDSQLPKDRFSAERLKGVDSTLKIQPAKLEDSAVYLCASSPLAGGPFEQFFGPGTRLTVL.

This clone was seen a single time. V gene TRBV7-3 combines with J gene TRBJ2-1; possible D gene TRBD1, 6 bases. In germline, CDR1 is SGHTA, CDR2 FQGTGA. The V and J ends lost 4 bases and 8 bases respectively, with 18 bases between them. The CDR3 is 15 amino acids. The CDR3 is CASSSDSGVTHEQFF. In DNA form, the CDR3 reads TGTGCCAGCAGCTCGGACAGTGGAGTGACGCATGAGCAGTTCTTC.

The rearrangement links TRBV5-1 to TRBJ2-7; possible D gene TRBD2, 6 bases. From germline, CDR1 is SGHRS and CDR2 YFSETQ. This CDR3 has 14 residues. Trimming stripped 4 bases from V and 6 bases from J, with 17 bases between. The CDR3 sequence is CASSRTGGSGEQYF. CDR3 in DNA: TGCGCCAGCAGCCGGACTGGGGGGAGCGGCGAGCAGTACTTC.

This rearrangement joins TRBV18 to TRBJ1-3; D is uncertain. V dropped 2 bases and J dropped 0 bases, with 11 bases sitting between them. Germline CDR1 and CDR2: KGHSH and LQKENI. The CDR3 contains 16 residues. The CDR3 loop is CASSPIRGGSGNTIYF. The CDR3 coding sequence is TGTGCCAGCTCACCAATCCGGGGAGGCTCTGGAAACACCATATATTTT. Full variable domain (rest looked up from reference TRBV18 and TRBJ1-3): NAGVMQNPRHLVRRRGQEARLRCSPMKGHSHVYWYRQLPEEGLKFMVYLQKENIIDESGMPKERFSAEFPKEGPSILRIQQVVRGDSAAYFCASSPIRGGSGNTIYFGEGSWLTVV.

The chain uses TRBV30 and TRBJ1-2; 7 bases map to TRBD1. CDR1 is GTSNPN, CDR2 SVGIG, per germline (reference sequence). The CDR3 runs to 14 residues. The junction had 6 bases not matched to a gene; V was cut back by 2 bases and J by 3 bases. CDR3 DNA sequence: TGTGCCTGGAGTCATGGAGGGGGCGACTATGGCTACACCTTC. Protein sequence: CAWSHGGGDYGYTF.

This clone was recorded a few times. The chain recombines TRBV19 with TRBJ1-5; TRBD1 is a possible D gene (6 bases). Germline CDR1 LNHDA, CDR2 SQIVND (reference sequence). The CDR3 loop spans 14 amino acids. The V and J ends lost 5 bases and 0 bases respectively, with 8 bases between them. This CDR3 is CASSSQGSNQPQHF. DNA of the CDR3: TGTGCCAGTAGTTCACAGGGTAGCAATCAGCCCCAGCATTTT.

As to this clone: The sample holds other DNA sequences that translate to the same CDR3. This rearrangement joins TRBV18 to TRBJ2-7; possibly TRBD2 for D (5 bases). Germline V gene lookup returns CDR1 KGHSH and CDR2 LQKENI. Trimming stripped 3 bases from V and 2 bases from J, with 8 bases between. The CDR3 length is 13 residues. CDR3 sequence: CASSPSGTYEQYF. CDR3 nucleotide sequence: TGTGCCAGCTCACCCTCGGGGACCTACGAGCAGTACTTC. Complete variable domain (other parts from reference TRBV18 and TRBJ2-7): NAGVMQNPRHLVRRRGQEARLRCSPMKGHSHVYWYRQLPEEGLKFMVYLQKENIIDESGMPKERFSAEFPKEGPSILRIQQVVRGDSAAYFCASSPSGTYEQYFGPGTRLTVT.

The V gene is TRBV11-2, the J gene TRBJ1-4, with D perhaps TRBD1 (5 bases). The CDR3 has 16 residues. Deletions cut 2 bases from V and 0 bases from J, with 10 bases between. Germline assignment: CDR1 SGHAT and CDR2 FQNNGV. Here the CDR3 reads CASSLRGFATNEKLFF. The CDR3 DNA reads TGTGCCAGCAGCTTAAGGGGATTTGCAACTAATGAAAAACTGTTTTTT.

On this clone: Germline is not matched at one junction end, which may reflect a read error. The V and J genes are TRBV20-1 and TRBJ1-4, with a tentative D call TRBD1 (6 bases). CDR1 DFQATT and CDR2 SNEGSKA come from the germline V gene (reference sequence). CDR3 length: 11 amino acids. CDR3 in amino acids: CSAQRETGHSF. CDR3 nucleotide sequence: TGCAGTGCACAGAGGGAAACGGGACATAGTTTT.

This CDR3 reads CASSFGVGSNQPQHF. CDR3 DNA: TGCGCCAGCAGCTTCGGGGTTGGAAGCAATCAGCCCCAGCATTTT. V gene TRBV5-1 combines with J gene TRBJ1-5; D is undetermined. With 2 bases removed from V and 1 base from J, the gap between germline ends came to 10 bases. This CDR3 is built from 15 residues. Germline lookup yields CDR1 SGHRS and CDR2 YFSETQ.

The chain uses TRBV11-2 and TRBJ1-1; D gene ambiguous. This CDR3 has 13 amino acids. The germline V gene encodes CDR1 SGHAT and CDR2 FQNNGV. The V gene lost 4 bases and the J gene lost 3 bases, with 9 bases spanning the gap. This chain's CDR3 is CASSSEGHTEAFF. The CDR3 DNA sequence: TGTGCCAGCAGCTCCGAGGGTCACACTGAAGCTTTCTTT.

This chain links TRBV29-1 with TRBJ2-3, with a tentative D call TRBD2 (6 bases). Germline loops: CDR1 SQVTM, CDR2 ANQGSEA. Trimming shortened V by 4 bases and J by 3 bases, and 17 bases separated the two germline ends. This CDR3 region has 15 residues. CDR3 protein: CSVGTGVGWTDTQYF. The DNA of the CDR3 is TGCAGCGTTGGGACGGGGGTAGGATGGACAGATACGCAGTATTTT.

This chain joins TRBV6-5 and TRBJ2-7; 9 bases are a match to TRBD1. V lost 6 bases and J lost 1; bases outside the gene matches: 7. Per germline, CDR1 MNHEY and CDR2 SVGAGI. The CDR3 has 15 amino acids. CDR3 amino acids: CASRDAGQGSYEQYF. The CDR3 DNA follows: TGTGCCAGCAGGGATGCGGGACAGGGTTCCTACGAGCAGTACTTC.

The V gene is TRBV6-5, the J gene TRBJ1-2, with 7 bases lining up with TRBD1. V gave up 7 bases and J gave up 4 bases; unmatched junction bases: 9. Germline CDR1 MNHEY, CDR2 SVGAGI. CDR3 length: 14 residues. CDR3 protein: CASNLQGMGYGYTF. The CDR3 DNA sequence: TGTGCCAGCAACTTACAGGGGATGGGCTATGGCTACACCTTC.

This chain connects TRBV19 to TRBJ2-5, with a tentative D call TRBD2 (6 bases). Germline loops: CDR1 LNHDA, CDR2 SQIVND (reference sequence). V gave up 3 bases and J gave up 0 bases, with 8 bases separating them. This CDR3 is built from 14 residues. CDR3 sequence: CASSMWGDQETQYF. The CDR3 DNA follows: TGTGCCAGTAGTATGTGGGGGGACCAAGAGACCCAGTACTTC.

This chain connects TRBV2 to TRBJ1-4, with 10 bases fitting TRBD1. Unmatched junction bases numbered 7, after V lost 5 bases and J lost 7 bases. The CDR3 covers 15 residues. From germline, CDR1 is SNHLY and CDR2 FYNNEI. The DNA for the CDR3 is TGTGCCAGCAGTTTTCGGACAGGGGGGAGTGAAAAACTGTTTTTT. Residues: CASSFRTGGSEKLFF.

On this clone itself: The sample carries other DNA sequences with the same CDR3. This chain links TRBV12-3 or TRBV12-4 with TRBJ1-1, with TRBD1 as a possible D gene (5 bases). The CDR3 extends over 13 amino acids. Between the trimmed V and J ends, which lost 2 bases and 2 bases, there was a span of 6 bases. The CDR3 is CASSLTGNTEAFF. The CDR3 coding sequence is TGTGCCAGCAGTTTAACAGGAAACACTGAAGCTTTCTTT.

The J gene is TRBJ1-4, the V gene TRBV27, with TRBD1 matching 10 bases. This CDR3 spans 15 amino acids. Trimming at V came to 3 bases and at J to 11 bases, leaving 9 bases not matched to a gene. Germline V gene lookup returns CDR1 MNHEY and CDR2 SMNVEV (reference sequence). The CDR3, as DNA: TGTGCCAGCAGTTTGAACGGACAGGGGGTCTTCAAACTGTTTTTT. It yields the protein CASSLNGQGVFKLFF.

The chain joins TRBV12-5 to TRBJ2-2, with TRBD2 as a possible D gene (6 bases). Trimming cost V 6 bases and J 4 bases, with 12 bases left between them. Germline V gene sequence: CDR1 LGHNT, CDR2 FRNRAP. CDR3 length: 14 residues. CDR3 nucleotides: TGTGCTAGTGGCCGCGCCGGGGGCACCGGGGAGCTGTTTTTT. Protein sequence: CASGRAGGTGELFF.

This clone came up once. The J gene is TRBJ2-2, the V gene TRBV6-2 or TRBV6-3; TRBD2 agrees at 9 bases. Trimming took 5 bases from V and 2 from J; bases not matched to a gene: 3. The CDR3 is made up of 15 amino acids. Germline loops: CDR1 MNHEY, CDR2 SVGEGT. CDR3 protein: CASSLSGGNTGELFF. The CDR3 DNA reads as TGTGCCAGCAGTCTTAGCGGGGGAAACACCGGGGAGCTGTTTTTT.

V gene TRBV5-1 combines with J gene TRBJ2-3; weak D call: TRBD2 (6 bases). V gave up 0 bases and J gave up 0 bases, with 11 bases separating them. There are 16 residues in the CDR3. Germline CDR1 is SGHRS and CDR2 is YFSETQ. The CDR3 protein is CASSLVSSVSTDTQYF. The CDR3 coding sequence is TGCGCCAGCAGCTTGGTATCTAGCGTAAGCACAGATACGCAGTATTTT.